The present entry profiles one TCR beta chain with its context. Its specificity is not known. Germline V CDR1 and CDR2: DFQATT, SNEGSKA (reference sequence). Between the trimmed V and J ends, which lost 1 base and 1 base, there was a span of 13 bases. This CDR3 spans 15 amino acids. The data stem from a study of human T cells and chemical hapten exposure. Whole-study context: Reading of the patch tests, which applied 0.01% DPC to the upper back, occurred at 6 days. Alopecia areata, totalis or universalis affected patients who were mostly female. Study-wide results and caveats: Controls had significantly fewer large CDR3 similarity clusters than were formed by expanded TCRs. Higher patch test scores went with higher counts of PT1 expanded TCRs.

Using its own MiXCR run on the RACE reads, TCRdb lists one record per CDR3 protein. Here the sample spans approximately 350,000 distinct CDR3 sequences, about 6% being singletons. The time point was: patch test 2, 6 weeks after DPC sensitization. Treatment here: therapeutic diphenylcyclopropenone sensitization with weekly scalp DPC. The clonotype originates from a young woman with alopecia areata. Some clones in this sample may be carry-over from other donors' samples. The material sequenced was whole blood, taken in connection with sensitization to the hapten diphenylcyclopropenone (DPC). The chain employs TRBV20-1 and TRBJ1-1; no definite D call. The CDR3 here is CSARGGGVTNTEAFF. CDR3 DNA: TGCAGTGCTAGAGGGGGAGGCGTGACGAACACTGAAGCTTTCTTT.